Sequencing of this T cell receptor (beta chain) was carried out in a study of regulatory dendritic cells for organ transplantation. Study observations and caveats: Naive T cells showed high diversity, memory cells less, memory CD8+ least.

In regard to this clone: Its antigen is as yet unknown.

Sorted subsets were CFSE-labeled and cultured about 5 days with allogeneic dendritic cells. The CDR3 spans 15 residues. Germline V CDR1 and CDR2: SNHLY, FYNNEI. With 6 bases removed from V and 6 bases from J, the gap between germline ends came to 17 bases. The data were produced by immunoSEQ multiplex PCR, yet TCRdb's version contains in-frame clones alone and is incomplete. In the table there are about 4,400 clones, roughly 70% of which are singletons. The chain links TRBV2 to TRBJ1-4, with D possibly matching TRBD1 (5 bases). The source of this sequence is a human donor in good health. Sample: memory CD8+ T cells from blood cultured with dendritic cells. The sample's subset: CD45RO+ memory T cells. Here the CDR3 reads CASRITGGGDEKLFF. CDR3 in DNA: TGTGCCAGCAGGATAACAGGCGGAGGGGATGAAAAACTGTTTTTT.